Listed below are T cell receptor beta chains from one sample, sequenced in a study of blood T cell repertoires in COVID-19. Assay: immunoSEQ multiplex PCR; the TCRdb copy retains only in-frame clones and omits some. The repertoire holds 150,000 or so clones, with more than 75% as singletons. Sequencing was done on a sample of peripheral blood. These receptors were taken from a human donor with acute or convalescent COVID-19. The donor label of this sample is uncertain. Each CDR3 is given with its conserved first and last residue. Fields, in order: V gene, CDR3 length, CDR3 protein.

v_call: TRBV7-2; cdr3_length: 14; cdr3_aa: CASSLGQVPEKLFF
v_call: TRBV7-9; cdr3_length: 16; cdr3_aa: CASSGPGTGSNQPQHF
v_call: TRBV19; cdr3_length: 13; cdr3_aa: CASSMSRDWEAFF
v_call: TRBV4-1; cdr3_length: 16; cdr3_aa: CASSQEISYSNQPQHF
v_call: TRBV11-2; cdr3_length: 13; cdr3_aa: CASTLGRGTEAFF
v_call: TRBV5-1; cdr3_length: 13; cdr3_aa: CASSEGSGNTIYF
v_call: TRBV6-6; cdr3_length: 17; cdr3_aa: CASSPAGYGIGNQPQHF
v_call: TRBV7-9; cdr3_length: 18; cdr3_aa: CASSPLRGALTGQETQYF
v_call: TRBV10-3; cdr3_length: 14; cdr3_aa: CAISALTGDYGYTF
v_call: TRBV10-3; cdr3_length: 12; cdr3_aa: CAISRGPGSQYF
v_call: TRBV23-1; cdr3_length: 14; cdr3_aa: CASNYRGVHTEAFF
v_call: TRBV3-1/TRBV3-2; cdr3_length: 14; cdr3_aa: CASSQGTRPGEAFF
v_call: TRBV18; cdr3_length: 13; cdr3_aa: CASSPSADTEAFF
v_call: TRBV14; cdr3_length: 13; cdr3_aa: CASSQNRGTEAFF
v_call: TRBV29-1; cdr3_length: 16; cdr3_aa: CSVGAAQGQGNEKLFF
v_call: TRBV27; cdr3_length: 13; cdr3_aa: CASSTAIFGPQYF
v_call: TRBV6-2/TRBV6-3; cdr3_length: 15; cdr3_aa: CASSSASGLQETQYF
v_call: TRBV7-2; cdr3_length: 15; cdr3_aa: CASSLETGQGRPQHF
v_call: TRBV20-1; cdr3_length: 11; cdr3_aa: CSAADNYEAFF
v_call: TRBV27; cdr3_length: 13; cdr3_aa: CASSLGQGAIGTF
v_call: TRBV19; cdr3_length: 16; cdr3_aa: CASSIAGTGSNYGYTF
v_call: TRBV18; cdr3_length: 14; cdr3_aa: CASSPKGQNTEAFF
v_call: TRBV9; cdr3_length: 15; cdr3_aa: CASSPQTVMNTEAFF
v_call: TRBV18; cdr3_length: 14; cdr3_aa: CASSRQGAGETQYF
v_call: TRBV25-1; cdr3_length: 14; cdr3_aa: CASSEGTAVYGYTF
v_call: TRBV30; cdr3_length: 13; cdr3_aa: CAWSMGALQPQHF
v_call: TRBV5-1; cdr3_length: 15; cdr3_aa: CASSLSAGDRNTIYF
v_call: TRBV2; cdr3_length: 16; cdr3_aa: CASSGTSGGDYNEQFF
v_call: TRBV9; cdr3_length: 15; cdr3_aa: CASSPQAVGDTEAFF
v_call: TRBV12-3/TRBV12-4; cdr3_length: 12; cdr3_aa: CASTLPNQPQHF
v_call: TRBV10-2; cdr3_length: 16; cdr3_aa: CASSFPRGEGNSPLHF
v_call: TRBV24-1; cdr3_length: 13; cdr3_aa: CATSEASTDTQYF
v_call: TRBV18; cdr3_length: 16; cdr3_aa: CASSPEDRAGGNTIYF
v_call: TRBV15; cdr3_length: 15; cdr3_aa: CATSRIAKSTDTQYF